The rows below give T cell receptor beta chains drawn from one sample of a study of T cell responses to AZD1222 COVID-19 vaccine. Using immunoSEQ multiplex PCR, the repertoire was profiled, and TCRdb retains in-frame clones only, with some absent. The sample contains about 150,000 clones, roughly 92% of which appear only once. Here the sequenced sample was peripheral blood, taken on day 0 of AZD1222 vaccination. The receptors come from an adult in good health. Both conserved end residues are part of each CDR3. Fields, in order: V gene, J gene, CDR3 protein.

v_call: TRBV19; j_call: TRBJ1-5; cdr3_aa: CASKDRGNQPQHF
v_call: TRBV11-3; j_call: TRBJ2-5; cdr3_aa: CASSSSGSNIETQYF
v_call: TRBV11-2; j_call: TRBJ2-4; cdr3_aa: CASRSIGGGNSDIQYF
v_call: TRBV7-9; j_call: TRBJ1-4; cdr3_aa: CAWMGLTNEKLFF
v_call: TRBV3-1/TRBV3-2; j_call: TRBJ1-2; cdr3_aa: CASSHDLGTGVFSDYGYTF
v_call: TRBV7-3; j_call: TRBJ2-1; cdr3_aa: CASSPSRDSYNEQFF
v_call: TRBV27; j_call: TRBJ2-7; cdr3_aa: CASSTSYEQYF
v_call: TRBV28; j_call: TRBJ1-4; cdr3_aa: CAGRDRTNEKLFF
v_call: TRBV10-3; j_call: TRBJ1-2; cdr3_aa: CATGQGAGSSYGYTF
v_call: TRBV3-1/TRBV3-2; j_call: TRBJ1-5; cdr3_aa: CASSQWLVQPQHF
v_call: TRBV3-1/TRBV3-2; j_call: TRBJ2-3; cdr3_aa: CASSPSGVTDTQYF
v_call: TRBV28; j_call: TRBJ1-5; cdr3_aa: CASRSGTEGEQSAQHF
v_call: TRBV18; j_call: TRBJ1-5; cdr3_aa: CASSPPGQGSQPQHF
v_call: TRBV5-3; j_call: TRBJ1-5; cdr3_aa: CARSAFNQPQHF
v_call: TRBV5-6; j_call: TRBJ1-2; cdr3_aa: CASSQNPTGDNYGYTF
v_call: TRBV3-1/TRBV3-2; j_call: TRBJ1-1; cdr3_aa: CASSQDLTLAFF
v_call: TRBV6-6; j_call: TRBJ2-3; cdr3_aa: CASSPPGGTQYF
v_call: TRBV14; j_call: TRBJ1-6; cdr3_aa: CASSQEQGAGKSPLHF
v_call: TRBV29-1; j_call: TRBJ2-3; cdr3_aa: CSVEVGAETQYF
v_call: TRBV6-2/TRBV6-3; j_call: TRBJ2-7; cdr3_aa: CASSRSMNSEQYF
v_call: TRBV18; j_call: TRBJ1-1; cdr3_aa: CASSAGQGGSTEAFF
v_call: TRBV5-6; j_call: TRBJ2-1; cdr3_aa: CASRRLVSRDRRNEQFF
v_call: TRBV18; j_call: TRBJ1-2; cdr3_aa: CASSPPTGPYGYTF
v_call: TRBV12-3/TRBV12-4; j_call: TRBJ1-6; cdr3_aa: CAKYNSPLHF
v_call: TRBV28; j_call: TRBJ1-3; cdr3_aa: CAGGQGGEGNTIYF
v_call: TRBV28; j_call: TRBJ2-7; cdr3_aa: CASSLVGEQYF
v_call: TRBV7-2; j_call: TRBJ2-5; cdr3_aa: CASSPPPGETQYF
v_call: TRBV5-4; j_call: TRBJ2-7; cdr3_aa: CASSPRRMGTGSHEQYF
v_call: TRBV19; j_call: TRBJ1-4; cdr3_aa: CASRFSHGATNEKLFF
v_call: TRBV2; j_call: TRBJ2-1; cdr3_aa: CASSAGRATYNEQFF
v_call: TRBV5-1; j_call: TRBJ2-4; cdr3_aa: CASSLGEAKNIQYF
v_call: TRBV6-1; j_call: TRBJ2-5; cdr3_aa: CASSDGGTAGTQYF
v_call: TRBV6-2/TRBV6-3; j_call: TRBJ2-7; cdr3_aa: CASSSPLAQTGGMYEQYF
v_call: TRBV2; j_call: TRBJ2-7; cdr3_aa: CAALKVSRTSGGAVGYEQYF
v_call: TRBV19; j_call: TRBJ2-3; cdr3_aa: CATSWRADTQYF
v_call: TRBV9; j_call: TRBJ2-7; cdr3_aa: CASSGKQGAPYEQYF
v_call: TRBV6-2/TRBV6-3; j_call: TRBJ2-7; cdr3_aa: CASSYDTRENYEQYF
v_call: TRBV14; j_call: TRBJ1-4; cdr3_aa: CASSQVGAGEKLFF
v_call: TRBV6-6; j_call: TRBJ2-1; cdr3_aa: CASSRSGVRNEQFF
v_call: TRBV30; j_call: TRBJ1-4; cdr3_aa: CAWSAHGGAGNEKLFF
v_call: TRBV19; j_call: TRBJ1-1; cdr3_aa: CAPIEQEPIGAFF
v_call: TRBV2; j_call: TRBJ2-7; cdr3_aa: CASKTVTYEQYF
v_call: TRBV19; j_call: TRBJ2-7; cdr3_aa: CASSPTGGRNEQYF
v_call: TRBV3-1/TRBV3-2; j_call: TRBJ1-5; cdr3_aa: CASSPAGQGLPQHF
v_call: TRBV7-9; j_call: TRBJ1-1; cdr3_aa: CASSLAAEAFF
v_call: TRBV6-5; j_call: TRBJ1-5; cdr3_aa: CASSSSGPQHF
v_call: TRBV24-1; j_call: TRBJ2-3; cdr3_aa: CATSDLRFMYF
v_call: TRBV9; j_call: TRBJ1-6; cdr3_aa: CASSAMDVLVTPLHF
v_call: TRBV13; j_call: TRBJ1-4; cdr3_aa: CASSSYRGGPNEKLFF
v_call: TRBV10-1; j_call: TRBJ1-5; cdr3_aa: CAPRRGGDQPQHF
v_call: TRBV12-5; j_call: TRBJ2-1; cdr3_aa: CASGQGTDYNEQFF
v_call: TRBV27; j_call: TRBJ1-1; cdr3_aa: CASSLSWVTEAFF
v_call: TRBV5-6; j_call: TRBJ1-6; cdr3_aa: CASSSRAALLNSPLHF
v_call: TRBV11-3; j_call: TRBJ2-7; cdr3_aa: CASSRTDGTDRYEQYF
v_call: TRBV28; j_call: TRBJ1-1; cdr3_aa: CASRAGGLNTEAFF